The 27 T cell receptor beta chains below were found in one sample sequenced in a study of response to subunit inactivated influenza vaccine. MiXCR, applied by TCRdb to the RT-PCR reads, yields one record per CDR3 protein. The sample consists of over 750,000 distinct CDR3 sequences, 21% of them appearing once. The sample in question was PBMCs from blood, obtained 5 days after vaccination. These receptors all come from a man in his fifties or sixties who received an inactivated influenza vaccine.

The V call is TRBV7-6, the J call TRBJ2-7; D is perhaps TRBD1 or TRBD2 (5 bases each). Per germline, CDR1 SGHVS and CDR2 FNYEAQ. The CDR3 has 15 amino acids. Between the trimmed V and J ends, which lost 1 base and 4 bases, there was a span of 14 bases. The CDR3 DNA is TGTGCCAGCAGCTTAGACCGGGGACCACGATACGAGCAGTACTTC. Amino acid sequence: CASSLDRGPRYEQYF.

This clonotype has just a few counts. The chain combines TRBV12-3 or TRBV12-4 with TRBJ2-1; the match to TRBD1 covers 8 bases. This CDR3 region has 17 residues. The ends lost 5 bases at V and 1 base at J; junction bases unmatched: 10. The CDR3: CASSGRDRKISYNEQFF. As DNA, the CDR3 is TGTGCCAGCAGTGGAAGGGACAGGAAAATATCCTACAATGAGCAGTTCTTC.

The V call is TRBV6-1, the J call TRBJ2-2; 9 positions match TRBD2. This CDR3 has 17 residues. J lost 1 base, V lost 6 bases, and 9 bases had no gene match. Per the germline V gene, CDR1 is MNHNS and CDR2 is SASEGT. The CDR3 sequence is CASRTVAAGGNTGELFF. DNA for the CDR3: TGTGCCAGCAGGACAGTGGCAGCGGGAGGGAACACCGGGGAGCTGTTTTTT.

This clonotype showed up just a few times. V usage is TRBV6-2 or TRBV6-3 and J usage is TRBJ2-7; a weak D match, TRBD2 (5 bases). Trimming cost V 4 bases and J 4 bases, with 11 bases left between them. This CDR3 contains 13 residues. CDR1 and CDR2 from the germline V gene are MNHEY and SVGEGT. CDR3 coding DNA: TGTGCCAGCAGTTTAACGGACTTTTACGAGCAGTACTTC. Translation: CASSLTDFYEQYF.

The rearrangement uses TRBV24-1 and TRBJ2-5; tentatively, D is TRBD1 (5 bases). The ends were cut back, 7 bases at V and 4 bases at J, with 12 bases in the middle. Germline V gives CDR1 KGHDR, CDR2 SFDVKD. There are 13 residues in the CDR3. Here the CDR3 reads CATRGANGETQYF. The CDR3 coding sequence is TGTGCCACCAGAGGGGCCAACGGAGAGACCCAGTACTTC.

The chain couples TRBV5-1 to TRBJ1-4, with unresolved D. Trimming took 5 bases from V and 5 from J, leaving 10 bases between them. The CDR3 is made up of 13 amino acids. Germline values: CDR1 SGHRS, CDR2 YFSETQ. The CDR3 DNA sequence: TGCGCCAGCAGGAGGATGACGAATGAAAAACTGTTTTTT. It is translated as CASRRMTNEKLFF.

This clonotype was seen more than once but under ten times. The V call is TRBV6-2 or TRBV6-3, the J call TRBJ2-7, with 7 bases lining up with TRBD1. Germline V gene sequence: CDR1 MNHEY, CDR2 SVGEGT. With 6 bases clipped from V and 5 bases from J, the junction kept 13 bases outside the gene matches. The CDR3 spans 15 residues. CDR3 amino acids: CASRPPRDSKHEQYF. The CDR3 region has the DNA TGTGCCAGCAGACCCCCTCGGGACAGCAAGCACGAGCAGTACTTC.

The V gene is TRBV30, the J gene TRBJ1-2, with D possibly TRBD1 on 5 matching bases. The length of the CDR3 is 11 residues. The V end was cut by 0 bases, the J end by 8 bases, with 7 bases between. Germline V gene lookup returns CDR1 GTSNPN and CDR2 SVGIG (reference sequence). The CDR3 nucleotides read TGTGCCTGGAGTGTAGGGGTCGGCTACACCTTC. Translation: CAWSVGVGYTF.

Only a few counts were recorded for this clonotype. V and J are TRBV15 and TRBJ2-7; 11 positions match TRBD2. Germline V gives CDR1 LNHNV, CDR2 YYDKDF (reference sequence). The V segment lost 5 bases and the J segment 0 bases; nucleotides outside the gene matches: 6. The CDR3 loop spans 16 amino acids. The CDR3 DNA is TGTGCCACCAGCCCGAGACTAGCGGGGAACTCCTACGAGCAGTACTTC. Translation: CATSPRLAGNSYEQYF.

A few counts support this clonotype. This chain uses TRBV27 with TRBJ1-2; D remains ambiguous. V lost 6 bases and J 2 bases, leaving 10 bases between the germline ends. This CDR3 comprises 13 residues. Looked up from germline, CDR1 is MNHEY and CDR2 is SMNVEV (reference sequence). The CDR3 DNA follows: TGTGCCAGCAGCGTCGGGAGAAACTATGGCTACACCTTC. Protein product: CASSVGRNYGYTF.

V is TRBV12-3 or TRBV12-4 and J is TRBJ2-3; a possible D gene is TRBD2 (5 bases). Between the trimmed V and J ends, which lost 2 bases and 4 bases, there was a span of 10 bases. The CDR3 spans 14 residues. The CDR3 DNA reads TGTGCCAGCAGTTTATATAGCGAGGCAGATACGCAGTATTTT. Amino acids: CASSLYSEADTQYF.

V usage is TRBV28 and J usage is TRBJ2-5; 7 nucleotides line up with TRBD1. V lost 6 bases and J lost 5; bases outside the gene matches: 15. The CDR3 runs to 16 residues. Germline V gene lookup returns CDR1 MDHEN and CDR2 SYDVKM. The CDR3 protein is CASRESRGSLRETQYF. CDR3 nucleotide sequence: TGTGCCAGCAGGGAATCCAGGGGGAGCCTACGGGAGACCCAGTACTTC.

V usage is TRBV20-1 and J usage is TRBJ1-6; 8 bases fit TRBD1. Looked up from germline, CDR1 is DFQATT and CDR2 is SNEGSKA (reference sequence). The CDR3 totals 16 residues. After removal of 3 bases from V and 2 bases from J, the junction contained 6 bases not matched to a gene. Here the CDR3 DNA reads TGCAGTGCTAGTGGCAGGGGGCGGGCCTATAATTCACCCCTCCACTTT. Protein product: CSASGRGRAYNSPLHF.

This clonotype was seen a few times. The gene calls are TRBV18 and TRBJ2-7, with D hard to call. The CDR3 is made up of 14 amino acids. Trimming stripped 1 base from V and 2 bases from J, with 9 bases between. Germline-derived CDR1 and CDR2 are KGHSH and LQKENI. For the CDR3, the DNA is TGTGCCAGCTCACCACTAGGTGGGCCCTACGAGCAGTACTTC. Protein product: CASSPLGGPYEQYF.

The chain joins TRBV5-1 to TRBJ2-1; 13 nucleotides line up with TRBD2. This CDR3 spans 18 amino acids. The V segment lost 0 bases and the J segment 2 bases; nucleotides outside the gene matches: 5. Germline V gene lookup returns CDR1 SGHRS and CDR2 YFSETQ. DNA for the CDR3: TGCGCCAGCAGCTTGGGACTAGCGGGGGGAGGACCCTACAATGAGCAGTTCTTC. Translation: CASSLGLAGGGPYNEQFF.

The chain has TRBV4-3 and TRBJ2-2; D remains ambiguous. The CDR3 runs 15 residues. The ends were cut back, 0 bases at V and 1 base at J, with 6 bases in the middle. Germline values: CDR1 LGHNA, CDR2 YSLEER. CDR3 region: CASSQESGNTGELFF. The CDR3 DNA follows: TGCGCCAGCAGCCAAGAATCGGGGAACACCGGGGAGCTGTTTTTT.

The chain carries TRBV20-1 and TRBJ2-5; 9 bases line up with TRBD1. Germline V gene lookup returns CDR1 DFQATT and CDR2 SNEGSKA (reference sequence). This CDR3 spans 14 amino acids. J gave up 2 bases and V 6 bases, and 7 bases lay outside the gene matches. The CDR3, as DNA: TGCAGTGCAACCACAGGGGGCGGACAAGAGACCCAGTACTTC. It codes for CSATTGGGQETQYF.

CDR3 DNA: TGTGCCAGCAGCTTATCCGGACTACCAGGGGAGACCCAGTACTTC. It translates to CASSLSGLPGETQYF. This chain joins TRBV7-2 and TRBJ2-5; perhaps TRBD2 as D (6 bases). V was clipped by 2 bases and J by 5 bases, with 15 bases between them. Germline loops: CDR1 SGHTA, CDR2 FQGNSA. This CDR3 contains 15 residues.

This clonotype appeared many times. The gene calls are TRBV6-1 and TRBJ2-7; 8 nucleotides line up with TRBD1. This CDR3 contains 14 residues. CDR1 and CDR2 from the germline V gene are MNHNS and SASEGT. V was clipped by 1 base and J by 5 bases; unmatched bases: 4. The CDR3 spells CASSEGRGHDEQYF. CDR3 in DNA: TGTGCCAGCAGTGAAGGCAGGGGGCATGACGAGCAGTACTTC.

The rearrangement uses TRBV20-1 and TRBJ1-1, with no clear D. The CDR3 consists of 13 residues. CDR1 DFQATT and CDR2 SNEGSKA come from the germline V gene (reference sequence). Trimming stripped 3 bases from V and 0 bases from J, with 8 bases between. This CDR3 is CSASNSMNTEAFF. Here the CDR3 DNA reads TGCAGTGCTAGCAACAGTATGAACACTGAAGCTTTCTTT.

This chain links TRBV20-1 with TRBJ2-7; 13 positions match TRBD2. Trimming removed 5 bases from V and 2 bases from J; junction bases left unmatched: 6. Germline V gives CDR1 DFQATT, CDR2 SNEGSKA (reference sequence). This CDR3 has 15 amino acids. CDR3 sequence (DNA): TGCAGTGCTTCGGGACTAGCGGGATTAGCCTACGAGCAGTACTTC. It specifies CSASGLAGLAYEQYF.

CDR3 protein: CASSSSGSYSYNEQFF. Here the CDR3 DNA reads TGTGCCAGCAGTTCTAGCGGGAGCTACTCCTACAATGAGCAGTTCTTC. V and J are TRBV27 and TRBJ2-1, with 10 nucleotides matching TRBD2. The CDR3 totals 16 residues. V trimming: 4 bases; J trimming: 0 bases; junction bases outside the gene matches: 3. Germline V lookup: CDR1 MNHEY, CDR2 SMNVEV (reference sequence).

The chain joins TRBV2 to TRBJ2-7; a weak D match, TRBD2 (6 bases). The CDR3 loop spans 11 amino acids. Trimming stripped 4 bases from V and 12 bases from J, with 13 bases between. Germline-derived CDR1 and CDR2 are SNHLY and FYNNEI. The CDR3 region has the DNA TGTGCCAGCAGTGCTTGGCCCGGGGGGTACTTC. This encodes CASSAWPGGYF.

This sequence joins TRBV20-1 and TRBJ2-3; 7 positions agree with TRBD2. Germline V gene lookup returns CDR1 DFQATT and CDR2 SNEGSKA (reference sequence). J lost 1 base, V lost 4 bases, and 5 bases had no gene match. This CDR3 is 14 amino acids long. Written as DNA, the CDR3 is TGCAGTGCTAAGCCGGCGGGGGGCACAGATACGCAGTATTTT. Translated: CSAKPAGGTDTQYF.

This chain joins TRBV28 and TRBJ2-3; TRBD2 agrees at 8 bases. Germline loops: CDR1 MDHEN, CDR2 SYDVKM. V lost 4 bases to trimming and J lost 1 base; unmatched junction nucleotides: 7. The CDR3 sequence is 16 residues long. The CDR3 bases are TGTGCCAGCAGTTCTCATACTAGCGGAGGCACAGATACGCAGTATTTT. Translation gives CASSSHTSGGTDTQYF.

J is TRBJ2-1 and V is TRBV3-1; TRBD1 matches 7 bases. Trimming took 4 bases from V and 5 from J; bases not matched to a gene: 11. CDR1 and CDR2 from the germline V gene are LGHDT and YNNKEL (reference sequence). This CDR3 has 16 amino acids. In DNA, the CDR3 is TGTGCCAGCAGCCCCTTCACGGGACAGAATAACAATGAGCAGTTCTTC. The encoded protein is CASSPFTGQNNNEQFF.

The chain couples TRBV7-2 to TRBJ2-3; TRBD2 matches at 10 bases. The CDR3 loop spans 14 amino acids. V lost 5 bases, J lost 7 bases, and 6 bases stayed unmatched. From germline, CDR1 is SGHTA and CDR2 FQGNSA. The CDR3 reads CASSISGRYHTQYF. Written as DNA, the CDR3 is TGTGCCAGCAGCATTAGCGGGAGGTATCATACGCAGTATTTT.